This T cell receptor (beta chain) was sequenced during a study of shared clonotypes between healthy human individuals. The repertoire was sequenced with immunoSEQ multiplex PCR; TCRdb's copy has only in-frame clones and lacks some. Among 2 million to 2.5 million clones listed, around 90% were seen once. The sequence derives from a man younger than 35 in good health. Some clones in this sample may be carry-over from other donors' samples. The sample taken for sequencing was naive CD4+ T cells from PBMCs. The subset is: CD45RA+ positively selected.

The DNA of the CDR3 is TGTGCCAGCAGCTTAGTATACACTAGCGGGAGCCAGACCCAGTACTTC. Translation gives CASSLVYTSGSQTQYF. The rearrangement joins TRBV11-2 to TRBJ2-5, with 11 bases matching TRBD2. The CDR3 sequence is 16 residues long. Germline V gives CDR1 SGHAT, CDR2 FQNNGV. Trimming took 1 base from V and 6 from J; bases not matched to a gene: 7.